The clone carrying this T cell receptor beta chain turned up a few times. The antigen is not known. TCRdb itself ran the 5' RACE reads through MiXCR, one entry per CDR3 protein. The table has about 430,000 distinct CDR3 sequences, around 17% seen once. This entry is derived from a study of T-cell memory formation after mild COVID-19. Study-wide findings and caveats: Balance between CD4 and CD8 was seen in clones contracting day 15 to 85, and a CD4+ lean was seen in later expanders.

The source is a man between 18 and 29 years old who had mild COVID-19 (a few samples of this study predate the infection). Cell type and time point are not known. The sample comprised PBMCs or a T cell subset sorted from them (not recorded which).

The CDR3 spells CASSIPGVNTEAFF. The CDR3 bases are TGTGCCAGCAGCATCCCGGGGGTTAACACTGAAGCTTTCTTT. V and J are TRBV6-5 and TRBJ1-1; possibly TRBD1 for D (5 bases). Germline lookup yields CDR1 MNHEY and CDR2 SVGAGI. CDR3 length equals 14 residues. V lost 6 bases, J lost 2 bases, and 13 bases lay in between.